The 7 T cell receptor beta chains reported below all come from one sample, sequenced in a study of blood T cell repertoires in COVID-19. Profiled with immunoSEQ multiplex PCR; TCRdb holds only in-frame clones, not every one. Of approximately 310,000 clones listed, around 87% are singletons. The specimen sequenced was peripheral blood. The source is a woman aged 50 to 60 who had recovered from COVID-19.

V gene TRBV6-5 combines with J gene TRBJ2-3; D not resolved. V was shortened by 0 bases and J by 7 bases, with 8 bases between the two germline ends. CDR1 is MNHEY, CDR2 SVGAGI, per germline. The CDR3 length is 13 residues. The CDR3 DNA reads TGTGCCAGCAGTTACTCGACGGAGCATACGCAGTATTTT. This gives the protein CASSYSTEHTQYF.

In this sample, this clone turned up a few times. The CDR3 sequence: CASSPQRNTEAFF. The CDR3 DNA reads as TGTGCCAGCTCACCACAGAGGAACACTGAAGCTTTCTTT. V is TRBV18 and J is TRBJ1-1; D not resolved. From germline, CDR1 is KGHSH and CDR2 LQKENI. The CDR3 runs 13 residues. The V and J ends lost 1 base and 1 base respectively, with 4 bases between them.

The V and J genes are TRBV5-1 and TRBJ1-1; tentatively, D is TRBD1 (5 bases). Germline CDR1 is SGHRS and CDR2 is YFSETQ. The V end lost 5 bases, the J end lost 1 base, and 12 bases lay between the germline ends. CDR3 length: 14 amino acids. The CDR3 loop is CASRRTRGNTEAFF. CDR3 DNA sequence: TGCGCCAGCAGGAGGACAAGGGGGAACACTGAAGCTTTCTTT.

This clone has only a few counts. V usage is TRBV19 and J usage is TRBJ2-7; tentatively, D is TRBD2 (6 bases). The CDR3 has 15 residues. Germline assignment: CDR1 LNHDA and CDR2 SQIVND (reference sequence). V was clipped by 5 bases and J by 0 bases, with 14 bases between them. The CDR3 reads CASSEWTGVSYEQYF. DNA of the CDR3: TGTGCCAGTAGTGAATGGACGGGAGTCTCCTACGAGCAGTACTTC. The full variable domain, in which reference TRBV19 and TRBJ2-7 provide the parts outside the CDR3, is DGGITQSPKYLFRKEGQNVTLSCEQNLNHDAMYWYRQDPGQGLRLIYYSQIVNDFQKGDIAEGYSVSREKKESFPLTVTSAQKNPTAFYLCASSEWTGVSYEQYFGPGTRLTVT.

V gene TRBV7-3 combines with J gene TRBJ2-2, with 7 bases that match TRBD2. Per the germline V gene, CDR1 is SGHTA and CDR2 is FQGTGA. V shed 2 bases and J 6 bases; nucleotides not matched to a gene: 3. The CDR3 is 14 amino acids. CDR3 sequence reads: CASSLSRGAGELFF. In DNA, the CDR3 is TGTGCCAGCAGCTTATCCCGGGGGGCCGGGGAGCTGTTTTTT.

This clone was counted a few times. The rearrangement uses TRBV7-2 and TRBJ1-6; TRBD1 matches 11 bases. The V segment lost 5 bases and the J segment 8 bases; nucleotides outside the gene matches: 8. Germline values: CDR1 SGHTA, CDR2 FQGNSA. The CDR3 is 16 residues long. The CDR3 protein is CASSARTGGLYSPLHF. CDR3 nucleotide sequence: TGTGCCAGCAGCGCCCGGACAGGGGGCTTGTATTCACCCCTCCACTTT.

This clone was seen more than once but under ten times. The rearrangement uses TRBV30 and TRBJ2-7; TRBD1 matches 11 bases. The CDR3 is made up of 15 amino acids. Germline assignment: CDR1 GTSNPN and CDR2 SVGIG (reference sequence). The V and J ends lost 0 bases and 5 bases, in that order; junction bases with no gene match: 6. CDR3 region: CAWSVIWDRGNEQYF. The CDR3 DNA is TGTGCCTGGAGTGTAATTTGGGACAGGGGGAACGAGCAGTACTTC.